Sequencing of this T cell receptor beta chain was carried out in a study of cytomegalovirus exposure and HLA in healthy donors. General study findings and limits: Cytomegalovirus status was reportedly diagnosed by the classifier with high specificity and sensitivity. Cytomegalovirus-associated status was assigned to around 160 TCR beta chains.

TCRdb keeps only in-frame clones here, not all; method: immunoSEQ multiplex PCR. The data contain over 70,000 clones, 85% to 95% of them singletons. CDR3 length: 18 residues. After removal of 4 bases from V and 1 base from J, the junction contained 7 bases not matched to a gene. CDR1 SGHRS and CDR2 YFSETQ come from the germline V gene. This clone was detected only once. Its antigen is not known. This clonotype was sampled from a woman between 18 and 30 years old in good health and CMV-seronegative. The rearrangement links TRBV5-1 to TRBJ2-3; the match to TRBD2 covers 15 bases. Sequencing was performed on PBMCs. CDR3 nucleotides: TGCGCCAGCAGCCGTGGACTAGCGGGGGGGCGGGGCACAGATACGCAGTATTTT. Translated, it gives CASSRGLAGGRGTDTQYF.